The entry that follows covers one T cell receptor (beta chain) sequence. Its specificity is not known. The V and J ends lost 4 bases and 3 bases respectively, with 13 bases between them. This CDR3 comprises 15 residues. Germline CDR1 and CDR2: SGHVT and SQSDAQ. This specimen comes from a study of T cell repertoires in cytomegalovirus infection. General study findings and limits: It was HLA-C-restricted CMV-specific TCR beta clonotypes that dominated the response ex vivo.

TCRdb called the reads again in MiXCR, with one record for every CDR3 protein. The data hold approximately 730,000 distinct CDR3 sequences, with about 27% observed a single time. The rearrangement uses TRBV7-4 and TRBJ1-5; perhaps TRBD1 as D (5 bases). The source was cultured CD8+ T cells from PBMCs, collected from culture after CMV antigen stimulation. This TCR was sampled from a human donor in good health (CMV status not recorded). Some clones in this sample may be carry-over from other donors' samples. CDR3 in amino acids: CASSSSREDNQPQHF. The CDR3 DNA is TGTGCCAGCAGCTCCTCCAGGGAAGACAATCAGCCCCAGCATTTT. Full variable domain (missing parts from reference TRBV7-4 and TRBJ1-5): GAGVSQSPRYKVAKRGRDVALRCDSISGHVTLYWYRQTLGQGSEVLTYSQSDAQRDKSGRPSGRFSAERPERSVSTLKIQRTEQGDSAVYLCASSSSREDNQPQHFGDGTRLSIL.